These 31 T cell receptor beta chains were all obtained from the same sample, sequenced in a study of T cells after somatic rescue of genetic block. Libraries were prepared by immunoSEQ multiplex PCR; TCRdb keeps only in-frame clonotypes and omits some of them. Of around 9,700 clones listed, over 70% are singletons. Sequencing was carried out using peripheral blood mononuclear cells (PBMCs). The origin of the receptors is a boy aged 5-17 years.

The genes are TRBV28 and TRBJ1-6, with 9 bases fitting TRBD1. V lost 6 bases to trimming and J lost 6 bases; unmatched junction nucleotides: 3. Germline loops: CDR1 MDHEN, CDR2 SYDVKM. The CDR3 covers 14 residues. The chain's CDR3 is CASRPGQGNSPLHF. DNA of the CDR3: TGTGCCAGCAGACCGGGACAGGGTAATTCACCCCTCCACTTT.

The chain combines TRBV9 with TRBJ2-2; 7 nucleotides line up with TRBD2. With V trimmed by 4 bases and J by 5 bases, 11 bases remained unmatched. This CDR3 spans 16 amino acids. Germline V gene data show CDR1 as SGDLS and CDR2 as YYNGEE. The CDR3 nucleotides are TGTGCCAGCAGCCCTGGGACCCCCGGGGGGACCGGGGAGCTGTTTTTT. Translation: CASSPGTPGGTGELFF.

CDR3 sequence (DNA): TGTGCCAGCAGCTGGACAGTCTCCTACGAGCAGTACTTC. Residues: CASSWTVSYEQYF. V gene TRBV7-9 combines with J gene TRBJ2-7, with D possibly matching TRBD1 (6 bases). The CDR3 covers 13 residues. Germline V lookup: CDR1 SEHNR, CDR2 FQNEAQ (reference sequence). Trimming shortened V by 4 bases and J by 0 bases, and 7 bases separated the two germline ends.

The J gene is TRBJ2-3, the V gene TRBV27, with TRBD2 matching 8 bases. In germline, CDR1 is MNHEY, CDR2 SMNVEV (reference sequence). This CDR3 comprises 15 residues. V was clipped by 3 bases and J by 1 base; unmatched bases: 3. DNA for the CDR3: TGTGCCAGCAGTTTTCGGGAGGGCCGCACAGATACGCAGTATTTT. Protein: CASSFREGRTDTQYF.

This clone was seen only once. This chain joins TRBV11-3 and TRBJ2-5; 7 positions agree with TRBD1. V lost 5 bases, J lost 5 bases, and 5 bases stayed unmatched. CDR3 length: 13 amino acids. Per the germline V gene, CDR1 is SGHNT and CDR2 is YENEEA. CDR3 nucleotide sequence: TGTGCCAGCAGCAAGGGACAGTTGGAGACCCAGTACTTC. It translates to CASSKGQLETQYF.

The rearrangement links TRBV6-1 to TRBJ1-4; D is uncertain. The germline V and J ends were trimmed by 5 bases and 8 bases, with 15 bases remaining between them. The CDR3 is 14 residues long. CDR1 and CDR2 (germline): MNHNS, SASEGT. The DNA for the CDR3 is TGTGCCAGCAGTCAACCCGGGGTGTACGAAAAACTGTTTTTT. Translated, it gives CASSQPGVYEKLFF.

This rearrangement joins TRBV5-6 to TRBJ2-7; 13 bases align to TRBD2. CDR1 and CDR2 from the germline V gene are SGHDT and YYEEEE. CDR3 length: 16 residues. V was clipped by 4 bases and J by 5 bases; unmatched bases: 9. CDR3 in amino acids: CASSLLGLAGRDEQYF. CDR3 nucleotide sequence: TGTGCCAGCAGCCTATTGGGACTAGCGGGAAGGGACGAGCAGTACTTC.

There are a few counts of this clone. V gene TRBV5-6 combines with J gene TRBJ2-2, with D hard to call. The V gene's germline CDR1 is SGHDT and CDR2 YYEEEE. The CDR3 is 15 amino acids. V lost 0 bases and J 0 bases, leaving 6 bases between the germline ends. The CDR3 is CASSLGHSNTGELFF. The CDR3 DNA follows: TGTGCCAGCAGCTTGGGCCACTCGAACACCGGGGAGCTGTTTTTT.

The rearrangement links TRBV6-5 to TRBJ1-1, with D unresolved. CDR3 length: 14 residues. Trimming cost V 5 bases and J 0 bases, with 10 bases left between them. The germline V gene has CDR1 MNHEY and CDR2 SVGAGI. The CDR3 protein is CASSPRFMNTEAFF. The CDR3 DNA is TGTGCCAGCAGTCCCAGGTTTATGAACACTGAAGCTTTCTTT.

J is TRBJ2-1 and V is TRBV5-1, with D hard to call. Trimming shortened V by 4 bases and J by 7 bases, and 6 bases separated the two germline ends. In germline, CDR1 is SGHRS, CDR2 YFSETQ. This CDR3 region has 11 residues. The CDR3 is CASSPGNEQFF. DNA for the CDR3: TGCGCCAGCAGCCCCGGGAATGAGCAGTTCTTC.

Turning to this clone: At the DNA level, this CDR3 is encoded by other sequences in the same sample as well. The J gene is TRBJ2-5, the V gene TRBV2; no definite D call. This CDR3 has 11 amino acids. Germline assignment: CDR1 SNHLY and CDR2 FYNNEI. V lost 1 base and J 4 bases, leaving 1 base between the germline ends. This CDR3 is CASSEGETQYF. CDR3 DNA: TGTGCCAGCAGTGAAGGAGAGACCCAGTACTTC.

V usage is TRBV7-9 and J usage is TRBJ1-4; D remains ambiguous. Looked up from germline, CDR1 is SEHNR and CDR2 is FQNEAQ (reference sequence). The V end lost 6 bases, the J end lost 5 bases, and 19 bases lay between the germline ends. This CDR3 spans 16 amino acids. The CDR3 DNA reads as TGTGCCAGCAGTTTAAGGCTCGGGCAGAAGAATGAAAAACTGTTTTTT. Amino acids: CASSLRLGQKNEKLFF.

J is TRBJ2-2 and V is TRBV28; 12 bases line up with TRBD2. The V segment lost 2 bases and the J segment 0 bases; nucleotides outside the gene matches: 4. CDR3 size: 18 residues. Germline CDR1 is MDHEN and CDR2 is SYDVKM. Here the CDR3 DNA reads TGTGCCAGCAGTTTACCTAGCGGGAGGGTCCCGAACACCGGGGAGCTGTTTTTT. Translated, it gives CASSLPSGRVPNTGELFF.

The rearrangement joins TRBV7-2 to TRBJ2-7; a possible D gene is TRBD2 (6 bases). This CDR3 is built from 13 residues. Germline V gene data show CDR1 as SGHTA and CDR2 as FQGNSA. Trimming pared 5 bases from V and 2 bases from J, leaving 10 bases between. CDR3 region: CASSLRGTYEQYF. The CDR3 DNA reads as TGTGCCAGCAGCCTACGCGGGACCTACGAGCAGTACTTC.

The V gene is TRBV18, the J gene TRBJ2-1; 7 bases are shared with TRBD2. This CDR3 comprises 18 residues. The J segment lost 2 bases and the V segment lost 3 bases, leaving 13 bases of the junction unmatched. Germline V gene sequence: CDR1 KGHSH, CDR2 LQKENI. This CDR3 is CASSPPRGVANPYNEQFF. The CDR3 DNA sequence: TGTGCCAGCTCACCCCCACGGGGGGTAGCCAACCCCTACAATGAGCAGTTCTTC.

The rearrangement joins TRBV27 to TRBJ2-3; tentatively, D is TRBD2 (5 bases). Germline values: CDR1 MNHEY, CDR2 SMNVEV (reference sequence). The CDR3 consists of 14 residues. V gave up 3 bases and J gave up 2 bases, with 9 bases separating them. The CDR3 sequence is CASSFTGITDTQYF. The CDR3 DNA follows: TGTGCCAGCAGTTTTACGGGAATCACAGATACGCAGTATTTT.

The rearrangement links TRBV28 to TRBJ2-3; D gene uncertain. The germline CDR1 and CDR2 sequences are MDHEN and SYDVKM. This CDR3 has 16 amino acids. The V end was cut by 5 bases, the J end by 2 bases, with 17 bases between. The CDR3 region is CASSSVQVFYTDTQYF. The CDR3 DNA reads as TGTGCCAGCAGTAGTGTTCAGGTTTTTTACACAGATACGCAGTATTTT.

This sequence joins TRBV28 and TRBJ1-6; the D is unclear. The CDR3 runs 13 residues. Trimming took off 2 bases at V and 11 bases at J, with 10 bases between the two ends. Germline values: CDR1 MDHEN, CDR2 SYDVKM. Here the CDR3 reads CASSLKKVPPLHF. CDR3 DNA sequence: TGTGCCAGCAGTTTAAAGAAGGTTCCACCCCTCCACTTT.

The V call is TRBV21-1, the J call TRBJ1-5. TRBV21-1 is a pseudogene. The CDR3 length is 15 residues. The CDR3 protein is CASSKGRVLNQPQHF. As DNA, the CDR3 is TGTGCCAGCAGCAAAGGAAGGGTCCTCAATCAGCCCCAGCATTTT.

This chain connects TRBV19 to TRBJ2-3; 9 bases align to TRBD2. V shed 7 bases and J 3 bases; nucleotides not matched to a gene: 8. CDR1 and CDR2 (germline): LNHDA, SQIVND (reference sequence). This CDR3 has 15 amino acids. The CDR3 spells CASNLAGWRTDTQYF. The CDR3 bases are TGTGCCAGTAATCTAGCGGGATGGAGGACAGATACGCAGTATTTT.

The sample holds a few counts of this clone. The J gene is TRBJ2-7, the V gene TRBV6-6; 9 nucleotides match TRBD2. There are 14 residues in the CDR3. Per germline, CDR1 MNHNY and CDR2 SVGAGI (reference sequence). V lost 4 bases and J lost 4; bases outside the gene matches: 5. CDR3: CASSSTSGIYEQYF. CDR3 bases: TGTGCCAGCAGTTCGACTAGCGGAATATACGAGCAGTACTTC.

The rearrangement links TRBV11-2 to TRBJ1-5; D is unclear. The length of the CDR3 is 12 residues. Deletions cut 0 bases from V and 6 bases from J, with 3 bases between. Germline V gives CDR1 SGHAT, CDR2 FQNNGV. The CDR3 nucleotides read TGTGCCAGCAGCTTAGATCTTCAGCCCCAGCATTTT. It specifies CASSLDLQPQHF.

In this sample, this clone turned up a few times. The chain is built from TRBV6-6 and TRBJ2-7, with D possibly TRBD2 on 5 matching bases. CDR1 MNHNY and CDR2 SVGAGI come from the germline V gene (reference sequence). The V and J ends lost 2 bases and 2 bases respectively, with 13 bases between them. The CDR3 length is 15 residues. The CDR3 DNA is TGTGCCAGCAGTTACCTGGACGGAGGTCCCTACGAGCAGTACTTC. It encodes CASSYLDGGPYEQYF.

The chain is built from TRBV18 and TRBJ2-5; a possible D gene is TRBD2 (6 bases). The CDR3 is 16 residues long. V lost 3 bases, J lost 4 bases, and 18 bases lay in between. The germline V gene encodes CDR1 KGHSH and CDR2 LQKENI. CDR3: CASSPPRGRERETQYF. The DNA of the CDR3 is TGTGCCAGCTCACCCCCGCGGGGAAGGGAAAGAGAGACCCAGTACTTC.

The chain carries TRBV5-1 and TRBJ1-1; D ambiguous. CDR3 length equals 12 residues. Germline CDR1 and CDR2: SGHRS and YFSETQ. The germline V and J ends were trimmed by 2 bases and 5 bases, with 7 bases remaining between them. CDR3 in DNA: TGCGCCAGCAGCTTAGGAAGGACTGAAGCTTTCTTT. It codes for CASSLGRTEAFF.

The J gene is TRBJ2-3, the V gene TRBV7-3; no firm D call. CDR1 is SGHTA, CDR2 FQGTGA, per germline. The CDR3 has 15 residues. V was shortened by 2 bases and J by 0 bases, with 9 bases between the two germline ends. CDR3 residues: CASSLDFISTDTQYF. CDR3 coding DNA: TGTGCCAGCAGCTTAGACTTTATTAGCACAGATACGCAGTATTTT.

This clone has a handful of counts. The gene calls are TRBV7-9 and TRBJ1-6; no firm D call. Germline V gene lookup returns CDR1 SEHNR and CDR2 FQNEAQ (reference sequence). V was pared by 1 base and J by 9 bases, with 10 bases between. CDR3 length: 14 amino acids. The CDR3 coding sequence is TGTGCCAGCAGCTTAGATTGGGATCTTTCACCCCTCCACTTT. Translated: CASSLDWDLSPLHF.

The chain combines TRBV11-2 with TRBJ2-6; no firm D call. Germline CDR1 SGHAT, CDR2 FQNNGV. The CDR3 is 16 residues long. V was pared by 5 bases and J by 1 base, with 12 bases between. The CDR3, as DNA: TGTGCCAGCAGCCCCCGAAGCCCATCTGGGGCCAACGTCCTGACTTTC. Translated: CASSPRSPSGANVLTF.

V is TRBV11-1 and J is TRBJ2-7; D unresolved. CDR1 and CDR2 (germline): SGHAT, FQDESV (reference sequence). V dropped 3 bases and J dropped 5 bases, with 14 bases sitting between them. The CDR3 covers 14 residues. The CDR3 protein is CASSFGPGGHEQYF. In nucleotides, the CDR3 is TGTGCCAGCAGCTTTGGACCCGGCGGCCACGAGCAGTACTTC.

By share of the sample, this clone is medium-sized. The rearrangement uses TRBV30 and TRBJ1-4; possibly TRBD1 for D (5 bases). Trimming pared 2 bases from V and 6 bases from J, leaving 19 bases between. The CDR3 length is 16 residues. Germline values: CDR1 GTSNPN, CDR2 SVGIG (reference sequence). The chain's CDR3 is CAWSSPPGPLDEKLFF. In DNA, the CDR3 is TGTGCCTGGAGTTCACCACCGGGACCACTTGATGAAAAACTGTTTTTT.

The J gene is TRBJ2-7, the V gene TRBV15, with a possible D match to TRBD1 (6 bases). The CDR3 contains 15 residues. V was pared by 4 bases and J by 2 bases, with 15 bases between. The V gene's germline CDR1 is LNHNV and CDR2 YYDKDF (reference sequence). The CDR3 coding sequence is TGTGCCACCAGCAAGGGGAGAGGGGGAGCCTACGAGCAGTACTTC. Its protein product is CATSKGRGGAYEQYF.